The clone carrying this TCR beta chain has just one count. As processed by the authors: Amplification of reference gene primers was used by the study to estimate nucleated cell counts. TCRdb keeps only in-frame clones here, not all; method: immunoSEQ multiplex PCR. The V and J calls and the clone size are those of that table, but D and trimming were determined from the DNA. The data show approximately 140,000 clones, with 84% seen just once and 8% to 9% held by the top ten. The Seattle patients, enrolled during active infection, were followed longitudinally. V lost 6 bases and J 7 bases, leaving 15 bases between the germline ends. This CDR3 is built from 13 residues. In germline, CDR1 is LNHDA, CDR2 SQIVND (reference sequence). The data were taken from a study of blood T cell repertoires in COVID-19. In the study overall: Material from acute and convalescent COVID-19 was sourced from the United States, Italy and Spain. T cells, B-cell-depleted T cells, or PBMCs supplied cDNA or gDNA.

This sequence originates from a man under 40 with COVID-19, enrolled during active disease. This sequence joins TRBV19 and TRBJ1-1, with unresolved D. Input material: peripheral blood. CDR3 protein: CASSWTVQHEAFF. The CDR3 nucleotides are TGTGCCAGTAGCTGGACTGTGCAGCATGAAGCTTTCTTT. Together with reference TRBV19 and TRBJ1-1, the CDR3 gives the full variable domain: DGGITQSPKYLFRKEGQNVTLSCEQNLNHDAMYWYRQDPGQGLRLIYYSQIVNDFQKGDIAEGYSVSREKKESFPLTVTSAQKNPTAFYLCASSWTVQHEAFFGQGTRLTVV.